This T cell receptor beta chain was recorded in a study of CD8 T cells in Susac syndrome. General study findings and limits: The study recognized that its TCR sequencing and HLA analysis covered a relatively small number of individuals. Clonal expansion was absent from the CD4+ T cell repertoires in Susac syndrome.

RNA was extracted with the RNeasy kit, and a quantity of roughly 0.5 to 1 ug was reverse transcribed using random hexamers. Amplification of the TCR beta CDR3 was carried out by immunoSEQ multiplex PCR, which spanned a total of 54 Vbeta and 13 Jbeta segments. A single record per CDR3 protein comes from TCRdb applying MiXCR to the immunoSEQ multiplex PCR reads. This table holds over 65,000 distinct CDR3 sequences, under 95% found once. Note on this clonotype: Antigen specificity is unknown.

From blood CD8+ and CD4+ T cells, the TCR beta chain was sequenced. The CDR3 totals 14 residues. In germline, CDR1 is SNHLY, CDR2 FYNNEI. V dropped 6 bases and J dropped 2 bases, with 11 bases sitting between them. The TCR comes from a human donor with Susac syndrome. This rearrangement joins TRBV2 to TRBJ1-5; weak D call: TRBD1 (5 bases). Specimen: CD4+ T cells from PBMCs. Written as DNA, the CDR3 is TGTGCCAGCAGACCCAGGGATGGCAATCAGCCCCAGCATTTT. Translating it yields CASRPRDGNQPQHF.